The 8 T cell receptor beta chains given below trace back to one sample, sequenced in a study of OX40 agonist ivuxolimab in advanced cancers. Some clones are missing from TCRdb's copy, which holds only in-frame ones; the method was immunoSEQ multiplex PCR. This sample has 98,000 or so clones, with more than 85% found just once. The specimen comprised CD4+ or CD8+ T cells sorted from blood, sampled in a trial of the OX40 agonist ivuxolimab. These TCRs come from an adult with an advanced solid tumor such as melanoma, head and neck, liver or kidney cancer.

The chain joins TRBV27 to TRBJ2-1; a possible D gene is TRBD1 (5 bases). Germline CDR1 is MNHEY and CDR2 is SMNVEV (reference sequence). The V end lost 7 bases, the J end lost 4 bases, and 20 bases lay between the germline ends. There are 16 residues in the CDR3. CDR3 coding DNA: TGTGCCAGCAAATCCCTCCAAGGACAAACGTACAATGAGCAGTTCTTC. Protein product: CASKSLQGQTYNEQFF.

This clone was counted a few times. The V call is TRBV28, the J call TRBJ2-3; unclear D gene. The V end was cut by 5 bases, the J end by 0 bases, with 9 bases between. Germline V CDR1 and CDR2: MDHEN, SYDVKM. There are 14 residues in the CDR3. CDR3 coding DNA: TGTGCCAGCAGTGGAGTAGCCAGCACAGATACGCAGTATTTT. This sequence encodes CASSGVASTDTQYF. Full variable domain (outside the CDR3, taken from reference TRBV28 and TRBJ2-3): DVKVTQSSRYLVKRTGEKVFLECVQDMDHENMFWYRQDPGLGLRLIYFSYDVKMKEKGDIPEGYSVSREKKERFSLILESASTNQTSMYLCASSGVASTDTQYFGPGTRLTVL.

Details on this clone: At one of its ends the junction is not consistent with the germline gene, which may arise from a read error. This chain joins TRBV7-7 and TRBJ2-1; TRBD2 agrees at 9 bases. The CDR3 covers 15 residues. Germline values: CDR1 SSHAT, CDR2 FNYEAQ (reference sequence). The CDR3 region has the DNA TGTGCTAGCAGCCTAGCGGGGTCCTCCTACAATGAGCAGTTCTTC. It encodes CASSLAGSSYNEQFF.

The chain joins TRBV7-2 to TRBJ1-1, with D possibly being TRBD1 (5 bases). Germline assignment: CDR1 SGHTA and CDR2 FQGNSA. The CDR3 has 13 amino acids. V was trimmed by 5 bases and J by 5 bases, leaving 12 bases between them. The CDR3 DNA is TGTGCCAGCAGCCGGCGGGGGGGAACTGAAGCTTTCTTT. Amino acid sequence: CASSRRGGTEAFF.

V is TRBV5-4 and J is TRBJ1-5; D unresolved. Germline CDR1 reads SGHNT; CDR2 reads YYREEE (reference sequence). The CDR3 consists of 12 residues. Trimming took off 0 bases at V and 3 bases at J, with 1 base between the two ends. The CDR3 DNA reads TGTGCCAGCAGCTTGGACAATCAGCCCCAGCATTTT. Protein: CASSLDNQPQHF.

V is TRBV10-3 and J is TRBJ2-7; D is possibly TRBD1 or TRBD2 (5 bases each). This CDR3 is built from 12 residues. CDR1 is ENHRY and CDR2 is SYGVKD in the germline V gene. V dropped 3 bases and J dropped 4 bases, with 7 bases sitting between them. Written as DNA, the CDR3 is TGTGCCATCAGTGACTGGGGGTACGAGCAGTACTTC. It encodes CAISDWGYEQYF.

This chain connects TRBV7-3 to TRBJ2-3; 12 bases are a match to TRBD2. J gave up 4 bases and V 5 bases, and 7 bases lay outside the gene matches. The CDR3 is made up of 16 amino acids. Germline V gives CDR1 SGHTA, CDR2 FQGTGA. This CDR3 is CASSTGLAGRADTQYF. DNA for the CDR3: TGTGCCAGCAGCACGGGACTAGCGGGCCGAGCAGATACGCAGTATTTT. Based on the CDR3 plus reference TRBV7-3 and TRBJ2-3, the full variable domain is GAGVSQTPSNKVTEKGKYVELRCDPISGHTALYWYRQSLGQGPEFLIYFQGTGAADDSGLPNDRFFAVRPEGSVSTLKIQRTERGDSAVYLCASSTGLAGRADTQYFGPGTRLTVL.

The CDR3, as DNA: TGTGCCAGCAGCCCGACTCTAGCGGGGACCACAGATACGCAGTATTTT. It specifies CASSPTLAGTTDTQYF. V usage is TRBV7-9 and J usage is TRBJ2-3, with 9 bases aligning to TRBD2. The V and J ends lost 5 bases and 2 bases, in that order; junction bases with no gene match: 8. The V gene's germline CDR1 is SEHNR and CDR2 FQNEAQ (reference sequence). The CDR3 is 16 amino acids.